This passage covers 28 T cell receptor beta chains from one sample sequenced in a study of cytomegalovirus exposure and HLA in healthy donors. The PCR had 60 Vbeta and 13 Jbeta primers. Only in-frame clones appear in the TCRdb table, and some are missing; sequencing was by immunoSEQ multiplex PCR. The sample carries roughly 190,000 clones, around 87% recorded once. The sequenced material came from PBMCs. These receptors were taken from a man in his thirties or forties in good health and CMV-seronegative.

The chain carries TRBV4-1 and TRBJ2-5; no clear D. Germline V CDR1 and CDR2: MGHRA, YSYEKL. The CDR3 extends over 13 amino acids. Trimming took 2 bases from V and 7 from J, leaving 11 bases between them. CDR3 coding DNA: TGCGCCAGCAGCCAAAGAGAGGCCGGGACCCAGTACTTC. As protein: CASSQREAGTQYF.

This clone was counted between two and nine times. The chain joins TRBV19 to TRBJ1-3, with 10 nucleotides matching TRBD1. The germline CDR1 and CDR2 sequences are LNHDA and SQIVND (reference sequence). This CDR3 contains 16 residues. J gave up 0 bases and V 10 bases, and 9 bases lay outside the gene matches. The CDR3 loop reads CATWGGQGSSGNTIYF. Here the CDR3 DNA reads TGTGCCACTTGGGGGGGACAGGGGAGCTCTGGAAACACCATATATTTT.

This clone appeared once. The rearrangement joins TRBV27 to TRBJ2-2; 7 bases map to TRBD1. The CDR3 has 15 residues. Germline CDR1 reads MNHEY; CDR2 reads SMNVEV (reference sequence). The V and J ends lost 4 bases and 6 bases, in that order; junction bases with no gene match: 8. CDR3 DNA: TGTGCCAGCAGTTACGGACAGGTACTGGCCGGGGAGCTGTTTTTT. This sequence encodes CASSYGQVLAGELFF.

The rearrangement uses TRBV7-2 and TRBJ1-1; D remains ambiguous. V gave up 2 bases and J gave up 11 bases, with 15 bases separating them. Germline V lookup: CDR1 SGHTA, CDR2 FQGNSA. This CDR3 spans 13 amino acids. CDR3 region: CASSLSGNTGAFF. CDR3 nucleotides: TGTGCCAGCAGCTTATCGGGGAACACTGGGGCTTTCTTT.

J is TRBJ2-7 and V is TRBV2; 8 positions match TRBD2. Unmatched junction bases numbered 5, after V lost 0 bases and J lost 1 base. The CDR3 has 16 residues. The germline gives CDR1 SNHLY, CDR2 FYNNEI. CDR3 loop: CASSEAGRGWSYEQYF. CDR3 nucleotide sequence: TGTGCCAGCAGTGAAGCCGGGAGGGGGTGGTCCTACGAGCAGTACTTC. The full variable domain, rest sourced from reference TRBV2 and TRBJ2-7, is EPEVTQTPSHQVTQMGQEVILRCVPISNHLYFYWYRQILGQKVEFLVSFYNNEISEKSEIFDDQFSVERPDGSNFTLKIRSTKLEDSAMYFCASSEAGRGWSYEQYFGPGTRLTVT.

The CDR3 loop is CASISTRFDAGELFF. For the CDR3, the DNA is TGTGCCAGCATTTCGACTAGATTTGACGCCGGGGAGCTGTTTTTT. The chain is built from TRBV6-5 and TRBJ2-2, with D perhaps TRBD2 (6 bases). The V and J ends lost 7 bases and 6 bases respectively, with 18 bases between them. Germline CDR1 reads MNHEY; CDR2 reads SVGAGI. The CDR3 is 15 amino acids.

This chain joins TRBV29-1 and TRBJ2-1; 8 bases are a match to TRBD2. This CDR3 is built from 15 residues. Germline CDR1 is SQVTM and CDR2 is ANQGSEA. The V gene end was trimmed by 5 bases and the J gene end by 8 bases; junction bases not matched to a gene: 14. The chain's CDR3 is CSVRYERELRDEQFF. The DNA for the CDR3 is TGCAGCGTTCGGTATGAGCGGGAGCTTAGGGATGAGCAGTTCTTC.

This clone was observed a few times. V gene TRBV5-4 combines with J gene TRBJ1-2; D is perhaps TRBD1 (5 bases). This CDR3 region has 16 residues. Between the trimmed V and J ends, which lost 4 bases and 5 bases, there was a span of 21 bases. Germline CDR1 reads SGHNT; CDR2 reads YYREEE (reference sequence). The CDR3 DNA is TGTGCCAGCAGCGCGGGGCGAGGGGCGAATTCGTATGGCTACACCTTC. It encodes CASSAGRGANSYGYTF.

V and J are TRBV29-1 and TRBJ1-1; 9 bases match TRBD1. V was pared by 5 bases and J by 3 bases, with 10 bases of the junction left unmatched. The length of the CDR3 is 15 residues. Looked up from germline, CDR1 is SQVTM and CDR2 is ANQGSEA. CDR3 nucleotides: TGCAGCGTTAGAGACAGGGGGTGGGAGGACACTGAAGCTTTCTTT. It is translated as CSVRDRGWEDTEAFF.

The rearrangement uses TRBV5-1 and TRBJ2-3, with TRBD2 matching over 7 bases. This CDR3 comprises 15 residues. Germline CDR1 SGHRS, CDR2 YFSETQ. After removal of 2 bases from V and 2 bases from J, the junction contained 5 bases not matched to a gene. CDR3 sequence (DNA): TGCGCCAGCAGCTTAGAGCGGGGAGACACAGATACGCAGTATTTT. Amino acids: CASSLERGDTDTQYF.

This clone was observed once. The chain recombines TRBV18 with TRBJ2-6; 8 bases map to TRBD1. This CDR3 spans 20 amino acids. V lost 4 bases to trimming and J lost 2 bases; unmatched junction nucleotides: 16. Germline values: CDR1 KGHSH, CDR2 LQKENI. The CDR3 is CASSRRTGSNQTPGANVLTF. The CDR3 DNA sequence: TGTGCCAGCTCACGACGGACAGGGTCTAACCAAACCCCTGGGGCCAACGTCCTGACTTTC.

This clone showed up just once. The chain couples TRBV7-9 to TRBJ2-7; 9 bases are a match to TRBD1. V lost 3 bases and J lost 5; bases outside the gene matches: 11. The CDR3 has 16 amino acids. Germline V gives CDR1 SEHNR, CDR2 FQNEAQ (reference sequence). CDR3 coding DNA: TGTGCCAGCAGCTTTGGTCCACAGGGGGCCACCGACGAGCAGTACTTC. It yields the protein CASSFGPQGATDEQYF.

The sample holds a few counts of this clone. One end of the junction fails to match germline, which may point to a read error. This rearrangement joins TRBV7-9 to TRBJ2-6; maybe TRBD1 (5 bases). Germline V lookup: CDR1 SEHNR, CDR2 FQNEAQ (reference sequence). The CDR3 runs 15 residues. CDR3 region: CSSSPWGSGANGLTF. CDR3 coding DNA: TGTTCCAGCAGTCCATGGGGCTCTGGGGCCAACGGCCTGACTTTC.

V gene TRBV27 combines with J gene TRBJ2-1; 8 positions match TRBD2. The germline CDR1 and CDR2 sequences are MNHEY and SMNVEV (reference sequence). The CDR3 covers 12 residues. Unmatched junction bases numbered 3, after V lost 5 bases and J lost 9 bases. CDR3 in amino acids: CASSPAGVEQFF. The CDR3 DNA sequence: TGTGCCAGCAGTCCAGCGGGAGTTGAGCAGTTCTTC.

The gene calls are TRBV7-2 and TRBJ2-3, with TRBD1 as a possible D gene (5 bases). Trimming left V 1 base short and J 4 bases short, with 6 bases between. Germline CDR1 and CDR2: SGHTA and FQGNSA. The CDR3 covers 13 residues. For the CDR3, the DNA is TGTGCCAGCAGCTTAGTGGGGCCAGATACGCAGTATTTT. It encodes CASSLVGPDTQYF.

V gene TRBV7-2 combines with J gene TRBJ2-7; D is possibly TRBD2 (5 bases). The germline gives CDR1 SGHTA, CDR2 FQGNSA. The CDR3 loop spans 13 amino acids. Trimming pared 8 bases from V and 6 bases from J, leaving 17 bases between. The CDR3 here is CASHGVELGEQYF. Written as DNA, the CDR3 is TGTGCCAGCCACGGGGTAGAGTTGGGCGAGCAGTACTTC.

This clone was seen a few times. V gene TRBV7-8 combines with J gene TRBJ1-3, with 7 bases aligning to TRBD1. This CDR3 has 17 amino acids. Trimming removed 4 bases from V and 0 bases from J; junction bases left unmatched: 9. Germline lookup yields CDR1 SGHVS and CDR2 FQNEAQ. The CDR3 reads CASSSRTGVNSGNTIYF. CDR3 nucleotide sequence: TGTGCCAGCAGCTCAAGGACAGGTGTTAACTCTGGAAACACCATATATTTT.

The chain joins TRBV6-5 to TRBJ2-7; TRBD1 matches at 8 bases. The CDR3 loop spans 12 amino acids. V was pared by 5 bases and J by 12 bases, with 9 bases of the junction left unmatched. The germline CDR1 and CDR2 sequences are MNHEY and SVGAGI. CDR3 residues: CASSDGQGWRYF. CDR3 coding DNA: TGTGCCAGCAGTGATGGACAGGGATGGCGGTACTTC.

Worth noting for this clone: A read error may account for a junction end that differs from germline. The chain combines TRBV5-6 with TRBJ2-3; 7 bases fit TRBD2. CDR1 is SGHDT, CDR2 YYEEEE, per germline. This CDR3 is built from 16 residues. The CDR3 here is CASNLNLGGFTDTQYF. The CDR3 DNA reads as TGTGCCAGCAACTTGAATCTCGGGGGGTTCACAGATACGCAGTATTTT.

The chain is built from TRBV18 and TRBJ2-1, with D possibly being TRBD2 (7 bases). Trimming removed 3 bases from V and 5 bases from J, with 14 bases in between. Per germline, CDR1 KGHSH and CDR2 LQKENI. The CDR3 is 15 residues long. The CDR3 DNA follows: TGTGCCAGCTCACCGGGGGGGCCCAGTCACAATGAGCAGTTCTTC. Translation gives CASSPGGPSHNEQFF.

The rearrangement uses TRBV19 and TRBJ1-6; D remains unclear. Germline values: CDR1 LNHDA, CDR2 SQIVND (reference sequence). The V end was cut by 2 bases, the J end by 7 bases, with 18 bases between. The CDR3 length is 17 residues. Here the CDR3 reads CASSIPPSREWNSPLHF. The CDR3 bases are TGTGCCAGTAGTATACCCCCGTCGCGGGAGTGGAATTCACCCCTCCACTTT.

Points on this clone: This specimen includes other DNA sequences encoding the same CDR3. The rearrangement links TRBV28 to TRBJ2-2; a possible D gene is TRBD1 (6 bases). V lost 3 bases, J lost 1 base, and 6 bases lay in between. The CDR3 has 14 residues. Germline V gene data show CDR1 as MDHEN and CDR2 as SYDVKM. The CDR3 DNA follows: TGTGCCAGCAGTTTGACAGGGAACACCGGGGAGCTGTTTTTT. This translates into CASSLTGNTGELFF.

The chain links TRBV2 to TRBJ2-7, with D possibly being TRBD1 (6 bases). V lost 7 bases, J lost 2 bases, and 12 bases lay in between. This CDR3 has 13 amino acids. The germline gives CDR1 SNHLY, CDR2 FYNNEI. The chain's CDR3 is CASTTGTTYEQYF. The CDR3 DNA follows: TGTGCCAGCACGACAGGAACTACCTACGAGCAGTACTTC.

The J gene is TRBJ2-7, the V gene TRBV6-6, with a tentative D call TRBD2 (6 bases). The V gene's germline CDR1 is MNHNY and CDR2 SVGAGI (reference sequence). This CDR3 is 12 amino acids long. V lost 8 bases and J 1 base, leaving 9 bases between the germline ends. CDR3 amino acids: CASRGKSYEQYF. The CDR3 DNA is TGTGCCAGCCGGGGGAAATCCTACGAGCAGTACTTC.

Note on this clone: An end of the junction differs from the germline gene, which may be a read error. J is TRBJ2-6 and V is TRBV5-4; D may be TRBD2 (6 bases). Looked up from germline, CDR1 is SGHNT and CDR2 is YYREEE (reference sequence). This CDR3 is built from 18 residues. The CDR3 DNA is TGTGCCAGCGGATCACGCGCGGCGGGGAGCTCTGGGGCCAACGGCCTGACTTTC. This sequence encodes CASGSRAAGSSGANGLTF.

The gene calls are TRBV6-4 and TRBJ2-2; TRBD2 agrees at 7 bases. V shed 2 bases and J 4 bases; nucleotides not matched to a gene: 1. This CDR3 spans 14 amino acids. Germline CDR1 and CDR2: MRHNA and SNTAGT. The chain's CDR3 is CASSDGGGTGELFF. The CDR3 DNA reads TGTGCCAGCAGTGACGGCGGGGGCACCGGGGAGCTGTTTTTT.

The CDR3, as DNA: TGTGCCAGCAGCTTGTTGGTAGCGGGACTTGGGAACTATGGCTACACCTTC. The encoded protein is CASSLLVAGLGNYGYTF. The rearrangement uses TRBV5-6 and TRBJ1-2; D is perhaps TRBD1 (5 bases). Trimming stripped 1 base from V and 2 bases from J, with 18 bases between. From germline, CDR1 is SGHDT and CDR2 YYEEEE. The CDR3 consists of 17 residues.

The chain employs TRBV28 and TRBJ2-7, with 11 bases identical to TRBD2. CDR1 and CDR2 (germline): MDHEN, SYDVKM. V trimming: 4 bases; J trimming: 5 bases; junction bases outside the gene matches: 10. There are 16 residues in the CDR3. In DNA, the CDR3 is TGTGCCAGCAGTTCAAACCTCTATAGCGGGAGGGACGAGCAGTACTTC. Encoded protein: CASSSNLYSGRDEQYF.